This T cell receptor beta chain is drawn from a study of shared clonotypes between healthy human individuals. The naive CD8 population came from CD45RO-negative cells selected for CCR7, without terminally differentiated effector memory CD45RA+ cells. The CDR3 extends over 19 amino acids. V dropped 0 bases and J dropped 2 bases, with 23 bases sitting between them. In germline, CDR1 is MNHNS, CDR2 SASEGT. Produced via immunoSEQ multiplex PCR; TCRdb's table is partial and in-frame only. The data hold 2 million or so clones, with about 94% observed a single time. This TCR derives from a man between 18 and 29 years old in good health. V is TRBV6-1 and J is TRBJ2-7; no clear D gene. The material sequenced was naive CD8+ T cells sorted from blood. Here the CDR3 DNA reads TGTGCCAGCAGTGAAGCGCCACCTTTGGCAGAACAAGCCACCTACGAGCAGTACTTC. Protein product: CASSEAPPLAEQATYEQYF.